These 16 T cell receptor beta chains were sequenced from one sample in a study of blood T cell repertoires in COVID-19. Data came from immunoSEQ multiplex PCR; TCRdb stores just in-frame clones and leaves some out. The table shows fewer than 100,000 clones, with 91% occurring only once. The material sequenced was peripheral blood. These receptors were collected from a woman aged 50 to 60 in a cohort sampled during active COVID-19.

The chain has TRBV11-2 and TRBJ2-7; D remains ambiguous. V was trimmed by 2 bases and J by 5 bases, leaving 16 bases between them. The CDR3 is 15 residues long. Germline CDR1 is SGHAT and CDR2 is FQNNGV. This CDR3 reads CASSLSPGFSNEQYF. In DNA, the CDR3 is TGTGCCAGCAGCTTATCGCCCGGGTTTAGCAACGAGCAGTACTTC.

The rearrangement uses TRBV10-3 and TRBJ2-6; 11 bases map to TRBD1. Germline V gene lookup returns CDR1 ENHRY and CDR2 SYGVKD. The ends lost 8 bases at V and 0 bases at J; junction bases unmatched: 0. This CDR3 contains 15 residues. In DNA form, the CDR3 reads TGTGCCATCGGGACAGGGGGCTCTGGGGCCAACGTCCTGACTTTC. Encoded protein: CAIGTGGSGANVLTF.

This chain connects TRBV19 to TRBJ2-2; the D gene is possibly TRBD1 (5 bases). The CDR3 totals 14 residues. Germline CDR1 LNHDA, CDR2 SQIVND (reference sequence). Trimming stripped 3 bases from V and 8 bases from J, with 13 bases between. The CDR3 reads CASSIVGVVGELFF. CDR3 in DNA: TGTGCCAGTAGTATTGTAGGGGTAGTTGGGGAGCTGTTTTTT.

The CDR3 coding sequence is TGCGCCAGCAGCTTGAGGCGGGGTCAGGCGAGCTACCAAGAGACCCAGTACTTC. Its translation is CASSLRRGQASYQETQYF. The rearrangement joins TRBV5-1 to TRBJ2-5, with D possibly being TRBD2 (6 bases). This CDR3 region has 18 residues. V was cut by 1 base and J by 0 bases, with 19 bases left in between. The V gene's germline CDR1 is SGHRS and CDR2 YFSETQ.

The chain is built from TRBV18 and TRBJ2-7, with TRBD2 matching over 8 bases. Germline values: CDR1 KGHSH, CDR2 LQKENI. Trimming cost V 6 bases and J 6 bases; bases outside gene matches: 7. The CDR3 is 13 residues long. CDR3: CASSPGTSAEQYF. The CDR3 DNA reads TGTGCCAGCTCGCCTGGGACTAGTGCCGAGCAGTACTTC.

This chain connects TRBV7-8 to TRBJ2-1; 10 positions match TRBD2. This CDR3 has 15 amino acids. The germline CDR1 and CDR2 sequences are SGHVS and FQNEAQ. Unmatched junction bases numbered 4, after V lost 6 bases and J lost 2 bases. The CDR3 sequence is CASRGLAGAYNEQFF. In DNA, the CDR3 is TGTGCCAGCAGGGGGCTAGCGGGGGCCTACAATGAGCAGTTCTTC.

The chain is built from TRBV19 and TRBJ2-2, with 8 nucleotides matching TRBD2. The J segment lost 1 base and the V segment lost 6 bases, leaving 16 bases of the junction unmatched. This CDR3 is built from 19 residues. Germline CDR1 and CDR2: LNHDA and SQIVND (reference sequence). The CDR3 is CASRPRGGGNPMNTGELFF. CDR3 DNA: TGTGCCAGTAGGCCAAGGGGCGGGGGGAATCCAATGAACACCGGGGAGCTGTTTTTT.

This chain links TRBV13 with TRBJ2-7, with 9 nucleotides matching TRBD2. Per the germline V gene, CDR1 is PRHDT and CDR2 is FYEKMQ (reference sequence). This CDR3 spans 15 amino acids. V dropped 5 bases and J dropped 2; count of bases not matched to a gene: 7. The DNA of the CDR3 is TGTGCCAGCAGCCTAAAGGCGGGAGGGCCCTACGAGCAGTACTTC. Protein sequence: CASSLKAGGPYEQYF.

The rearrangement joins TRBV6-5 to TRBJ1-1; 9 bases map to TRBD1. The CDR3 contains 15 residues. J lost 5 bases, V lost 4 bases, and 8 bases had no gene match. Germline V CDR1 and CDR2: MNHEY, SVGAGI. The CDR3 here is CASSLQGAPGTEAFF. As DNA, the CDR3 is TGTGCCAGCAGTTTACAGGGGGCGCCGGGAACTGAAGCTTTCTTT.

This rearrangement joins TRBV5-1 to TRBJ2-2; 9 nucleotides line up with TRBD2. In germline, CDR1 is SGHRS, CDR2 YFSETQ. The CDR3 is 18 residues long. V shed 2 bases and J 3 bases; nucleotides not matched to a gene: 11. CDR3: CASSLSRVAGVDTGELFF. The CDR3 DNA follows: TGCGCCAGCAGCTTAAGTAGGGTAGCGGGAGTCGACACCGGGGAGCTGTTTTTT.

This clone was counted a single time. This chain links TRBV3-1 (or the pseudogene TRBV3-2) with TRBJ2-1, with 7 positions matching TRBD2. This CDR3 is 17 amino acids long. Per germline, CDR1 LGHDT and CDR2 YNNKEL (reference sequence). With 4 bases clipped from V and 12 bases from J, the junction kept 21 bases outside the gene matches. The DNA of the CDR3 is TGTGCCAGCAGCCTCACTGGGGGAGGGAGTCGGGCGTGGGGGCAGTTCTTC. Amino acid sequence: CASSLTGGGSRAWGQFF.

V usage is TRBV28 and J usage is TRBJ2-7, with TRBD2 as a possible D gene (6 bases). Germline V gene lookup returns CDR1 MDHEN and CDR2 SYDVKM. The CDR3 covers 17 residues. V shed 5 bases and J shed 6 bases, with 26 bases lying between them. CDR3 region: CASSGGTRSASLSEQYF. The CDR3 nucleotides read TGTGCCAGCAGTGGGGGGACCCGTAGCGCTTCTTTGAGCGAGCAGTACTTC.

There are a few counts of this clone. The V call is TRBV14, the J call TRBJ2-7; 7 positions match TRBD2. Germline V lookup: CDR1 SGHDN, CDR2 FVKESK. J lost 1 base, V lost 4 bases, and 4 bases had no gene match. The CDR3 contains 14 residues. Here the CDR3 DNA reads TGTGCCAGCAGCCCTCGACTAGCTTCCTACGAGCAGTACTTC. Translation: CASSPRLASYEQYF.

This sequence joins TRBV11-1 and TRBJ2-3; D gene unclear. CDR1 is SGHAT, CDR2 FQDESV, per germline (reference sequence). This CDR3 has 13 residues. V was clipped by 0 bases and J by 10 bases, with 11 bases between them. In DNA, the CDR3 is TGTGCCAGCAGCTTAGCGGGCTCGCCAGCGCAGTATTTT. It translates to CASSLAGSPAQYF.

The gene calls are TRBV28 and TRBJ1-2; the match to TRBD1 covers 8 bases. The length of the CDR3 is 14 residues. The V gene end was trimmed by 5 bases and the J gene end by 5 bases; junction bases not matched to a gene: 7. Germline lookup yields CDR1 MDHEN and CDR2 SYDVKM. The CDR3, as DNA: TGTGCCAGCAGTCGACAGGGGTTGATATATGGCTACACCTTC. Protein sequence: CASSRQGLIYGYTF.

The chain uses TRBV13 and TRBJ2-5; possible D gene TRBD2, 5 bases. Germline CDR1 reads PRHDT; CDR2 reads FYEKMQ (reference sequence). The CDR3 contains 14 residues. Trimming stripped 6 bases from V and 4 bases from J, with 15 bases between. The CDR3 here is CASSPGSAPETQYF. The DNA of the CDR3 is TGTGCCAGCAGTCCGGGATCTGCCCCAGAGACCCAGTACTTC.